Listed below are T cell receptor beta chains from one sample, sequenced in a study of beta chain features in type 1 diabetes. TCRdb's copy holds only in-frame clones and misses some; the assay was immunoSEQ multiplex PCR. The sample carries 400,000 to 500,000 clones, approximately 14% recorded once. Sequencing used naive CD4+ T cells from blood. The receptors originated from a young man in good health. Both conserved end residues are part of each CDR3. Fields, in order: clone size, V gene, J gene, D gene, CDR3 protein, CDR3 DNA. A D gene is named only where the DNA matches it firmly. A row's size may be missing; if present it is once, few, many or a size class.

>.|TRBV5-6|TRBJ2-3|.
CASSLPSWDPSSTDTQYF
TGTGCCAGCAGCTTGCCCTCGTGGGATCCAAGCAGCACAGATACGCAGTATTTT
>few|TRBV4-3|TRBJ1-2|TRBD1
CASSQDRGQGRDYGYTF
TGCGCCAGCAGCCAAGATAGGGGACAGGGCCGGGACTATGGCTACACCTTC
>few|TRBV11-3|TRBJ2-7|.
CASSPKGVYEQYF
TGTGCCAGCAGCCCGAAGGGGGTCTACGAGCAGTACTTC
>few|TRBV30|TRBJ2-1|TRBD2
CAWSGSGTYNEQFF
TGTGCCTGGAGTGGAAGCGGGACTTACAATGAGCAGTTCTTC
>.|TRBV5-4|TRBJ2-1|.
CASSPLKELGHNEQFF
TGTGCCAGCAGCCCCCTAAAGGAATTGGGACACAATGAGCAGTTCTTC
>few|TRBV5-1|TRBJ1-2|.
CASSFPGSNVYGYTF
TGCGCCAGCAGCTTTCCGGGGTCGAATGTCTATGGCTACACCTTC
>few|TRBV4-1|TRBJ2-2|TRBD1
CASSQAQTGAHAGELFF
TGCGCCAGCAGCCAAGCTCAGACAGGGGCACACGCCGGGGAGCTGTTTTTT
>.|TRBV9|TRBJ2-1|.
CASSGRDSPGNEQFF
TGTGCCAGCAGCGGTCGGGACTCCCCAGGCAATGAGCAGTTCTTC
>few|TRBV7-2|TRBJ2-3|.
CASSYRDKNTQYF
TGTGCCAGCAGCTACCGGGACAAAAATACGCAGTATTTT
>few|TRBV6-5|TRBJ2-1|.
CATGLRADLYNEQFF
TGTGCCACCGGGTTACGAGCGGACCTGTACAATGAGCAGTTCTTC
>few|TRBV7-2|TRBJ2-7|TRBD2
CASSRAGTSGALSSYEQYF
TGTGCCAGCAGCCGCGCCGGGACTAGCGGGGCTCTGAGCTCCTACGAGCAGTACTTC
>few|TRBV2|TRBJ2-1|.
CASTTGIDQFF
TGTGCCAGCACTACAGGGATAGATCAGTTCTTC
>.|TRBV7-9|TRBJ1-1|.
CASRRLVGNTEAFF
TGTGCCAGCAGGCGTTTGGTGGGGAACACTGAAGCTTTCTTT
>few|TRBV1|TRBJ1-1|.
CTSSHPRRGSIHTEAFF
TGCACCAGCAGCCACCCCCGAAGGGGAAGTATACACACTGAAGCTTTCTTT
>few|TRBV7-8|TRBJ2-6|.
CASRTSGANVLTF
TGTGCCAGCAGGACATCTGGGGCCAACGTCCTGACTTTC
>few|TRBV4-3|TRBJ2-5|TRBD2
CASSLRLAGLQETQYF
TGCGCCAGCAGCCTCAGACTAGCGGGACTCCAAGAGACCCAGTACTTC
>few|TRBV25-1|TRBJ2-5|TRBD2
CATTWTSGGETQYF
TGTGCCACGACGTGGACTAGCGGGGGAGAGACCCAGTACTTC
>few|TRBV11-3|TRBJ1-1|.
CASTPVRTEAFF
TGTGCCAGCACCCCCGTCAGGACAGAAGCTTTCTTT
>few|TRBV7-8|TRBJ1-3|TRBD1
CASSLAPWRGRGNTIYF
TGTGCCAGCAGCTTAGCCCCGTGGAGGGGGCGAGGAAACACCATATATTTT
>few|TRBV19|TRBJ2-1|.
CATAGTTGGEQFF
TGTGCCACGGCCGGGACAACGGGCGGTGAGCAGTTCTTC
>few|TRBV7-2|TRBJ2-2|.
CASSRGTGELFF
TGTGCCAGCAGCCGGGGTACCGGGGAGCTGTTTTTT
>few|TRBV2|TRBJ2-2|.
CASSSFIAGELFF
TGTGCCAGCAGTTCCTTTATCGCCGGGGAGCTGTTTTTT
>few|TRBV7-2|TRBJ2-1|.
CASSLNYEQFF
TGTGCCAGCAGCTTAAACTATGAGCAGTTCTTC
>few|TRBV7-6|TRBJ2-3|.
CASSLANGPTDTQYF
TGTGCCAGCAGCTTAGCGAACGGTCCCACAGATACGCAGTATTTT
>few|TRBV14|TRBJ2-7|TRBD1
CASSQGQGGPYEQYF
TGTGCCAGCAGCCAAGGACAGGGGGGACCATACGAGCAGTACTTC
>few|TRBV15|TRBJ1-1|.
CATSSLRGTEAFF
TGTGCCACCAGCAGCTTACGGGGGACTGAAGCTTTCTTT
>.|TRBV30|TRBJ2-6|.
CAWSPGYSGANVLTF
TGTGCCTGGAGTCCCGGGTATTCTGGGGCCAACGTCCTGACTTTC
>.|TRBV6-5|TRBJ2-7|.
CASSYTTGGEQYF
TGTGCCAGCAGTTACACAACAGGCGGCGAGCAGTACTTC
>once|TRBV7-2|TRBJ2-1|.
CASSSLSYNEQFF
TGTGCCAGCAGCTCACTCTCCTACAATGAGCAGTTCTTC
>.|TRBV7-2|TRBJ2-4|TRBD2
CASSYTGGYDSQYF
TGTGCCAGCAGCTACACGGGGGGTTATGACAGCCAGTACTTC
>once|TRBV9|TRBJ1-4|.
CASSVVYRGRSEKLFF
TGTGCCAGCAGCGTAGTATACCGGGGCCGCTCCGAGAAACTGTTTTTT
>few|TRBV29-1|TRBJ1-1|.
CSVGHLMNTEAFF
TGCAGCGTGGGACACCTTATGAACACTGAAGCTTTCTTT
>few|TRBV5-4|TRBJ2-1|.
CASSEGKPYNEQFF
TGTGCCAGCAGCGAGGGAAAACCCTACAATGAGCAGTTCTTC
>few|TRBV30|TRBJ1-1|TRBD1
CAWRWDRGSEAFF
TGTGCCTGGAGGTGGGACAGGGGATCTGAAGCTTTCTTT
>few|TRBV13|TRBJ2-1|.
CASSLGASWTAYNEQFF
TGTGCCAGCAGCTTAGGGGCCTCCTGGACAGCGTACAATGAGCAGTTCTTC
>.|TRBV4-2|TRBJ2-3|.
CASSPGNKYTDTQYF
TGTGCCAGCAGCCCAGGAAACAAGTACACAGATACGCAGTATTTT
>few|TRBV5-1|TRBJ2-3|.
CASSKRVERTDTQYF
TGCGCCAGCAGTAAACGGGTAGAACGCACAGATACGCAGTATTTT
>few|TRBV30|TRBJ2-5|TRBD2
CAWTRAGIETQYF
TGTGCCTGGACGAGAGCGGGAATAGAGACCCAGTACTTC
>.|TRBV19|TRBJ2-1|.
CASSIRRGYNEQFF
TGTGCCAGTAGTATCCGGCGGGGCTACAATGAGCAGTTCTTC
>.|TRBV9|TRBJ2-3|TRBD2
CASTPGWTSALSRTDTQYF
TGTGCCAGCACCCCAGGTTGGACTAGCGCCCTTAGTAGGACAGATACGCAGTATTTT
>.|TRBV4-3|TRBJ2-7|.
CASSQVRTSEQYF
TGCGCCAGCAGCCAAGTTCGGACGTCTGAGCAGTACTTC
>few|TRBV7-9|TRBJ2-1|.
CASSPVVGGLAEINEQFF
TGTGCCAGCAGCCCTGTAGTGGGGGGGCTAGCGGAGATCAATGAGCAGTTCTTC
>few|TRBV5-1|TRBJ2-3|.
CASSLEQAGTDTQYF
TGCGCCAGCAGCTTGGAACAGGCGGGCACAGATACGCAGTATTTT
>few|TRBV7-2|TRBJ2-5|TRBD2
CASSLNSGAGQETQYF
TGTGCCAGCAGCTTAAACTCGGGAGCGGGGCAAGAGACCCAGTACTTC
>.|TRBV5-4|TRBJ1-1|.
CASTEGRNTEAFF
TGTGCCAGCACCGAGGGAAGGAACACTGAAGCTTTCTTT
>.|TRBV4-1|TRBJ1-3|.
CASSQPRDAGNTIYF
TGCGCCAGCAGCCAACCCAGGGACGCAGGAAACACCATATATTTT
>few|TRBV21-1|TRBJ2-2|.
CASSRVRSFTGELFF
TGTGCCAGCAGCAGAGTCCGCAGCTTCACCGGGGAGCTGTTTTTT
>.|TRBV4-1|TRBJ1-5|TRBD1
CASSQPLRTGLINQPQHF
TGCGCCAGCAGCCAACCCCTCAGGACAGGGCTAATTAATCAGCCCCAGCATTTT